This T cell receptor beta chain originates from a study of human T cells and chemical hapten exposure. Study-level background: TCR yields per sample varied mostly from small pooled library volume differences. Notes on the study in general: No change in TCRs above 1 in 1000 frequency was produced by DPC sensitization.

The CDR3 is 14 amino acids. Looked up from germline, CDR1 is SGHVS and CDR2 is FQNEAQ. V lost 3 bases, J lost 5 bases, and 10 bases lay in between. This clonotype was picked up many times. Its antigen is currently unknown. Library construction involved attaching unique molecular identifiers to individual cDNA molecules, which allowed quantitative, reproducible TCR counting. MiXCR, run by TCRdb on the 5' RACE reads, gives a single entry per CDR3 protein. The sample gives roughly 82,000 distinct CDR3 sequences, about 16% of which show up once; nearly 7% is in the top ten. The starting material, unfractionated whole blood, was used for total RNA extraction.

V gene TRBV7-8 combines with J gene TRBJ1-4, with D unresolved. The TCR originated in a female donor in good health. CDR3 in DNA: TGTGCCAGCAGCTTCTCCATAGGAAATGAAAAACTGTTTTTT. Translated: CASSFSIGNEKLFF.